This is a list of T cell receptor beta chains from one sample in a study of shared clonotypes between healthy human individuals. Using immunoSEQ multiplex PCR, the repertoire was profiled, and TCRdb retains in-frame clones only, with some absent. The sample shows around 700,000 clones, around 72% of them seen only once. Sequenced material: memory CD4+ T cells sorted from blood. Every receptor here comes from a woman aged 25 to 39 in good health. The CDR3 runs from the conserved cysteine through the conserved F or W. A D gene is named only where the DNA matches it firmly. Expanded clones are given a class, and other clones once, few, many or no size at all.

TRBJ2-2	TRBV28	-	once	CASRSSMGELFF	TGTGCCAGCAGGTCATCAATGGGGGAGCTGTTTTTT
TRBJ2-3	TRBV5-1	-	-	CASSVSVGAKDTQYF	TGCGCCAGCAGCGTATCGGTGGGGGCCAAAGATACGCAGTATTTT
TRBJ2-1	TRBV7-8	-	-	CASSLWGSGQGNNEQFF	TGTGCCAGCAGCTTATGGGGCTCGGGTCAGGGCAACAATGAGCAGTTCTTC
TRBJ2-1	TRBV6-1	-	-	CASSEDWAHYNEQFF	TGTGCCAGCAGTGAAGATTGGGCTCACTACAATGAGCAGTTCTTC
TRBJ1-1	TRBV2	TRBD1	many	CASRGQAHTEAFF	TGTGCCAGCAGGGGACAGGCCCACACTGAAGCTTTCTTT
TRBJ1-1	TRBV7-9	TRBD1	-	CASSQIRQGTMRAFF	TGTGCCAGCAGCCAAATCCGACAGGGGACCATGAGAGCTTTCTTT
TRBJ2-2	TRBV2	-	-	CASKMNGYSGELFF	TGTGCCAGCAAGATGAACGGGTACAGCGGGGAGCTGTTTTTT
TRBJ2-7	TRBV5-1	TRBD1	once	CASRRTGGGEQYF	TGCGCCAGCAGGCGGACAGGGGGCGGGGAGCAGTACTTC
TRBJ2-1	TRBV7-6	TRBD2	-	CASIPLGGRGHNEQFF	TGTGCCAGCATACCACTGGGCGGGAGGGGCCACAATGAGCAGTTCTTC
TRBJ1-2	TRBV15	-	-	CATSRSKGSGYTF	TGTGCCACCAGCAGATCCAAAGGGTCTGGCTACACCTTC
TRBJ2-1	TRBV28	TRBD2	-	CARLRGTSGRANEPGEQFF	TGTGCCAGACTTAGGGGTACTAGCGGGAGGGCCAATGAACCGGGTGAGCAGTTCTTC
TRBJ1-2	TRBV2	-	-	CASTERVAYGYTF	TGTGCCAGCACCGAGAGGGTCGCCTATGGCTACACCTTC
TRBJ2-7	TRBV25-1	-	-	CASSEGDMKYEQYF	TGTGCCAGCAGTGAAGGCGATATGAAGTACGAGCAGTACTTC
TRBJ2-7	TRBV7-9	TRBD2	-	CASSLAGGEEQYF	TGTGCCAGCAGCCTAGCGGGAGGAGAGGAGCAGTACTTC
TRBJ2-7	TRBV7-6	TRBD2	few	CASSPSLLAGPFEQYF	TGTGCCAGCAGCCCCAGCCTGTTAGCGGGACCTTTCGAGCAGTACTTC
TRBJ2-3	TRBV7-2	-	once	CASSLAGSTDTQYF	TGTGCCAGCAGCTTAGCCGGGAGTACAGATACGCAGTATTTT
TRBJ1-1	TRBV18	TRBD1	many	CASSRDRDQAFF	TGTGCCAGCTCACGCGACAGGGATCAAGCTTTCTTT
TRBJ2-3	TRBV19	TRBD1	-	CASSVQGADTQYF	TGTGCCAGTAGTGTACAGGGGGCAGATACGCAGTATTTT
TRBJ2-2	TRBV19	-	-	CASSIVTPGELFF	TGTGCCAGTAGTATAGTGACACCCGGGGAGCTGTTTTTT
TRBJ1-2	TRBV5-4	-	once	CASSGGQRTNYGYTF	TGTGCCAGCAGCGGCGGACAGAGAACTAACTATGGCTACACCTTC
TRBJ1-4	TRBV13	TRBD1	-	CASSTGQGVTKLFF	TGTGCCAGCAGCACCGGACAGGGAGTTACAAAACTGTTTTTT
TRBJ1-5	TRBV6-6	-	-	CASSTENQPQHF	TGTGCCAGCAGTACTGAAAATCAGCCCCAGCATTTT
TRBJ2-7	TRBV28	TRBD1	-	CASSTQGPSWEQYF	TGTGCCAGCAGTACACAGGGGCCCTCCTGGGAGCAGTACTTC
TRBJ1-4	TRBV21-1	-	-	CASSLLDRVQEKLFF	TGTGCCAGCAGCCTGCTCGACAGGGTCCAAGAAAAACTGTTTTTT
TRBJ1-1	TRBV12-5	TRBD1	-	CASGLAPGTATNTEAFF	TGTGCTAGTGGTTTGGCCCCCGGGACAGCCACAAACACTGAAGCTTTCTTT
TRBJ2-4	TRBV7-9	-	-	CASSPDPFKAKNIQYF	TGTGCCAGCAGCCCCGATCCCTTCAAGGCCAAAAACATTCAGTACTTC
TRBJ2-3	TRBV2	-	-	CASSVTRTDTQYF	TGTGCCAGCAGCGTAACTAGAACAGATACGCAGTATTTT
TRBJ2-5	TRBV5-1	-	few	CASSLDSIQETQYF	TGCGCCAGCAGCTTGGACAGTATTCAAGAGACCCAGTACTTC
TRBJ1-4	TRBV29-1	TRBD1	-	CSVGRDSNEKLFF	TGCAGCGTTGGCCGGGACAGCAATGAAAAACTGTTTTTT
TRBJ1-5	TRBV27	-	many	CASSFLGPNQPQHF	TGTGCCAGCAGTTTTTTGGGACCCAATCAGCCCCAGCATTTT
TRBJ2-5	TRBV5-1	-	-	CASSLAGQGETQYF	TGCGCCAGCAGCTTGGCCGGGCAGGGAGAGACCCAGTACTTC
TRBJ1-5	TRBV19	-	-	CASTEYPSNQPQHF	TGTGCCAGTACCGAGTACCCCAGCAATCAGCCCCAGCATTTT
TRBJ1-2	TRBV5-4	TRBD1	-	CASSEWDRGNYGYTF	TGTGCCAGCAGCGAGTGGGACAGGGGAAACTATGGCTACACCTTC
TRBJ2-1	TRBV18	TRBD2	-	CASSPRSSGGSSYNEQFF	TGTGCCAGCTCACCACGGTCTAGCGGGGGGAGCTCCTACAATGAGCAGTTCTTC
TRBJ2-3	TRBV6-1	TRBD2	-	CASSHSGGTTDTQYF	TGTGCCAGCAGTCATTCGGGAGGGACCACAGATACGCAGTATTTT
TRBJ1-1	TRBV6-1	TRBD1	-	CASSGTGANTEAFF	TGTGCCAGCAGTGGGACAGGGGCGAACACTGAAGCTTTCTTT
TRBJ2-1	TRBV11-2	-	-	CASSQEYLADEQFF	TGTGCCAGCAGCCAAGAGTACCTAGCTGATGAGCAGTTCTTC
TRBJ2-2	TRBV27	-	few	CASSSQPTLTGELFF	TGTGCCAGCAGTTCGCAACCTACCCTGACCGGGGAGCTGTTTTTT
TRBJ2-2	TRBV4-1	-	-	CASSQGIGQGMLSGELFF	TGCGCCAGCAGCCAAGGTATTGGGCAGGGAATGTTGTCCGGGGAGCTGTTTTTT
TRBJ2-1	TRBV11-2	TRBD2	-	CASSPGGLAANEQFF	TGTGCCAGCAGCCCCGGCGGACTAGCGGCCAATGAGCAGTTCTTC
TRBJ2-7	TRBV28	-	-	CASSSTSPGGGYGEQYF	TGTGCCAGCAGTTCTACCTCCCCGGGAGGGGGCTATGGTGAGCAGTACTTC
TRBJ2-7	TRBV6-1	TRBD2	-	CASSEYGSGNTYEQYF	TGTGCCAGCAGTGAATATGGGAGCGGGAATACGTACGAGCAGTACTTC
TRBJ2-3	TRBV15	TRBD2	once	CATSWGGIAGGLLDTQYF	TGTGCCACCAGCTGGGGCGGGATAGCGGGAGGGCTCTTGGATACGCAGTATTTT
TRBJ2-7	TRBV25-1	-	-	CASTGPLYEQYF	TGTGCCAGCACGGGACCCCTCTACGAGCAGTACTTC
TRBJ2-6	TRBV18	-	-	CASSYTGPMVGGANVLTF	TGTGCCAGCTCATATACAGGGCCCATGGTTGGTGGGGCCAACGTCCTGACTTTC
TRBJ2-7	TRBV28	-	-	CASSLLPLSLRYF	TGTGCCAGCAGTTTATTACCTCTTTCTCTTCGGTACTTC
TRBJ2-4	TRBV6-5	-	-	CASKGLSKNIQYF	TGTGCCAGCAAGGGGTTATCCAAAAACATTCAGTACTTC
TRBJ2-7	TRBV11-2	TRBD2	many	CASSLTSGGSSYEQYF	TGTGCCAGCAGCTTAACTAGCGGGGGGAGCTCCTACGAGCAGTACTTC
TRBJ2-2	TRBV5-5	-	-	CASRAGTLTGELFF	TGTGCCAGCAGGGCCGGGACTCTTACCGGGGAGCTGTTTTTT
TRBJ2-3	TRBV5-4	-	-	CASSLKTEPSTDTQYF	TGTGCCAGCAGCTTGAAAACTGAGCCTAGCACAGATACGCAGTATTTT
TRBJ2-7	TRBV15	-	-	CATSTPFSLYEQYF	TGTGCCACCAGCACCCCCTTCTCTTTGTACGAGCAGTACTTC
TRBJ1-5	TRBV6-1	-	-	CASIPPDNQPQHF	TGTGCCAGCATCCCGCCAGACAATCAGCCCCAGCATTTT
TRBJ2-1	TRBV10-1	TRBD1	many	CASSDYGTDIYEQFF	TGCGCCAGCAGTGACTACGGGACAGACATTTATGAGCAGTTCTTC
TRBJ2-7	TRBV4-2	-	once	CASSWTVRPYEQYF	TGTGCCAGCAGCTGGACAGTTCGCCCCTACGAGCAGTACTTC
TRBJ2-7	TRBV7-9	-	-	CASSPQGPLTRQYF	TGTGCCAGCAGCCCGCAGGGACCCCTTACGAGGCAGTACTTC
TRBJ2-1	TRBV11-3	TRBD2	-	CASSPTGTSGGEQFF	TGTGCCAGCAGCCCTACAGGGACTAGCGGGGGTGAGCAGTTCTTC
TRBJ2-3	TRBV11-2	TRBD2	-	CASSLGAGGMTDTQYF	TGTGCCAGCAGCTTAGGGGCGGGAGGGATGACAGATACGCAGTATTTT
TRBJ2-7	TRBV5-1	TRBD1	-	CASSPGMLDRANEQYF	TGCGCCAGCAGTCCAGGAATGTTGGACAGGGCAAACGAGCAGTACTTC
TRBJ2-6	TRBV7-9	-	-	CASSSSQGSGANVLTF	TGTGCCAGCAGCTCGTCTCAGGGGTCTGGGGCCAACGTCCTGACTTTC
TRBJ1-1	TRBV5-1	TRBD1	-	CASSLGTGTEAFF	TGCGCCAGCAGCTTAGGGACAGGCACTGAAGCTTTCTTT